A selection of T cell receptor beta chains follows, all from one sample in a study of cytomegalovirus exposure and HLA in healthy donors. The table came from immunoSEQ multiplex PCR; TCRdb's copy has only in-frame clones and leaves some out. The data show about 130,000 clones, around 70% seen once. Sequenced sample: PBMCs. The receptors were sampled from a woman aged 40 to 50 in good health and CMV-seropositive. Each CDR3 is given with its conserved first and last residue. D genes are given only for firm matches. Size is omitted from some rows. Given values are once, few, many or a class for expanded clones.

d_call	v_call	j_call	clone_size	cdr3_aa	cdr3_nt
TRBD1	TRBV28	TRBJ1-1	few	CASSLTGAGEAFF	TGTGCCAGCAGTTTGACAGGGGCCGGTGAAGCTTTCTTT
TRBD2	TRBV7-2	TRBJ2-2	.	CASSLTLVKSGGVGELFF	TGTGCCAGCAGCCTCACCCTAGTAAAATCGGGGGGGGTCGGGGAGCTGTTTTTT
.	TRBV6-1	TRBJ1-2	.	CASSGDRGSYGYTF	TGTGCCAGCAGTGGGGATCGGGGAAGCTATGGCTACACCTTC
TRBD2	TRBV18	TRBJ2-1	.	CASSPPSGNGEQFF	TGTGCCAGCTCACCACCTAGCGGGAACGGTGAGCAGTTCTTC
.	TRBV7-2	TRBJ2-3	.	CASSSRSATDTQYF	TGTGCCAGCAGCAGTAGGAGCGCTACAGATACGCAGTATTTT
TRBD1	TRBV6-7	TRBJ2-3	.	CASSLHGQGALDTQYF	TGTGCCAGCAGTTTGCACGGACAGGGGGCCCTAGATACGCAGTATTTT
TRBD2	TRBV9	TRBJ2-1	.	CASSVGPDLAGEYNEQFF	TGTGCCAGCAGCGTAGGGCCTGATTTGGCGGGGGAGTACAATGAGCAGTTCTTC
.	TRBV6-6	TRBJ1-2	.	CASTPGGYGYTF	TGTGCCAGCACCCCGGGGGGATATGGCTACACCTTC
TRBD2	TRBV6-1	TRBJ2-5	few	CASSGLAGRQETQYF	TGTGCCAGCAGTGGACTAGCGGGGAGACAAGAGACCCAGTACTTC
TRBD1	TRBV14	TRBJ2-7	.	CASSQGGQGVYEQYF	TGTGCCAGCAGCCAAGGGGGACAGGGGGTCTACGAGCAGTACTTC
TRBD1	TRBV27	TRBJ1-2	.	CASSLTGGYYGYTF	TGTGCCAGCAGTTTAACAGGGGGCTATTATGGCTACACCTTC
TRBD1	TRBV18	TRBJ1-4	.	CASSLTPGQGNEKLFF	TGTGCCAGCTCACTAACACCGGGACAGGGCAATGAAAAACTGTTTTTT
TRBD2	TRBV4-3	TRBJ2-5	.	CASSQERSGSPSGETQYF	TGCGCCAGCAGCCAAGAGAGGAGCGGGAGTCCGTCCGGTGAGACCCAGTACTTC
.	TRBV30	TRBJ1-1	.	CAWSPLTEAFF	TGTGCCTGGAGCCCCCTTACTGAAGCTTTCTTT
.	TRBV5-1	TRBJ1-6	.	CASSRGALDSPLHF	TGCGCCAGCAGCCGGGGGGCCCTGGACTCACCCCTCCACTTT
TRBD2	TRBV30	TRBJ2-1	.	CAWSARRGAGNEQFF	TGTGCCTGGAGTGCTCGGCGGGGGGCCGGCAATGAGCAGTTCTTC